This T cell receptor beta chain was identified during a study of blood T cell repertoires in COVID-19. Whole-study context: The United States, Italy and Spain were the sources of the acute and convalescent COVID-19 samples.

The CDR3 has 15 amino acids. Participants, about 18 to 90 years old, spanned about two dozen US areas. Assignment of participants to cohorts was predicated upon participant-reported clinical history. Only in-frame clones appear in the TCRdb table, and some are missing; sequencing was by immunoSEQ multiplex PCR. The sample records over 200,000 clones, roughly 88% being singletons. Sample: PBMCs or T cells enriched from blood (not recorded which). V usage is TRBV21-1 and J usage is TRBJ2-5; the D segment call TRBD1 is taken from the table without a DNA check. TRBV21-1 is a pseudogene. The clonotype originates from a woman in her forties or fifties who had recovered from COVID-19. The CDR3 nucleotides read TGTGCCAGCCATGGACAGGGAAGGCCCCAAGAGACCCAGTACTTC. It is translated as CASHGQGRPQETQYF.